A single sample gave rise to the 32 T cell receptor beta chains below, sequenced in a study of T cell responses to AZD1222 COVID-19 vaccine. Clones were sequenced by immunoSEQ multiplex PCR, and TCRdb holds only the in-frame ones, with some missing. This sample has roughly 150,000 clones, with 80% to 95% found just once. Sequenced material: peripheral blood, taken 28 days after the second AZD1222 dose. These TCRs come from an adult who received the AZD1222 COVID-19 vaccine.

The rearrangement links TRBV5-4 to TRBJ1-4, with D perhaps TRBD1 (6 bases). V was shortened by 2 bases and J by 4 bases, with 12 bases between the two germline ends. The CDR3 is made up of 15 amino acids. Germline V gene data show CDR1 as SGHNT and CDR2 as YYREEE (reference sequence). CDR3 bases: TGTGCCAGCAGCTTACAGGGTGGCGGTAATGAAAAACTGTTTTTT. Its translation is CASSLQGGGNEKLFF.

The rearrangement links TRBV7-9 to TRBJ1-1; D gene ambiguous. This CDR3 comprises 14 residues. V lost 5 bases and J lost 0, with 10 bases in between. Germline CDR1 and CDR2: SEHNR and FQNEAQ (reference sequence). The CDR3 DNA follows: TGTGCCAGCAGCCTTGGACTCATGAACACTGAAGCTTTCTTT. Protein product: CASSLGLMNTEAFF.

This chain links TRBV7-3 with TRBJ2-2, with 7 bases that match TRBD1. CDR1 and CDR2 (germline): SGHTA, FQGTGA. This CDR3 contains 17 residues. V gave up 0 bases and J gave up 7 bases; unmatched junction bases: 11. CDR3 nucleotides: TGTGCCAGCAGCTTAACGATCGATAGGGGGCATGTCGGGGAGCTGTTTTTT. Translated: CASSLTIDRGHVGELFF.

This chain's CDR3 is CAWSRNYEQYF. Written as DNA, the CDR3 is TGTGCCTGGAGTAGAAACTACGAGCAGTACTTC. The chain has TRBV30 and TRBJ2-7; D remains ambiguous. The CDR3 sequence is 11 residues long. Germline V gene data show CDR1 as GTSNPN and CDR2 as SVGIG (reference sequence). V lost 2 bases to trimming and J lost 3 bases, with 5 bases between them.

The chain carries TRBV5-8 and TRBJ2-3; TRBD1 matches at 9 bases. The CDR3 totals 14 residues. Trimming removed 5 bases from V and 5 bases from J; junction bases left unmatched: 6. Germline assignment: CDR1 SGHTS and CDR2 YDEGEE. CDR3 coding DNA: TGTGCCAGCAGGTGGACAGGGGAAGGAGATACGCAGTATTTT. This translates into CASRWTGEGDTQYF.

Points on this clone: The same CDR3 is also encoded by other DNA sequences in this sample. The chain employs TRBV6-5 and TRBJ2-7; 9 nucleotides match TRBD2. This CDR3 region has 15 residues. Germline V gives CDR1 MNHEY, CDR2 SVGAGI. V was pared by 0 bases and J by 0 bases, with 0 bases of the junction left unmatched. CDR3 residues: CASSYSSGSSYEQYF. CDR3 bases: TGTGCCAGCAGTTACTCTAGCGGGAGCTCCTACGAGCAGTACTTC.

CDR3: CASSLDIQPNTEAFF. The CDR3 DNA reads as TGCGCCAGCAGCTTGGATATACAGCCGAACACTGAAGCTTTCTTT. The rearrangement joins TRBV5-1 to TRBJ1-1; no firm D call. CDR3 length: 15 amino acids. V gave up 0 bases and J gave up 1 base, with 10 bases separating them. Germline lookup yields CDR1 SGHRS and CDR2 YFSETQ.

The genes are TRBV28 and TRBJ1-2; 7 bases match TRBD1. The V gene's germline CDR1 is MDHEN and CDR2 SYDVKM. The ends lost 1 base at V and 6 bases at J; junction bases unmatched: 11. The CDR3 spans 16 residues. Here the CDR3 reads CASSLSTGQFGDGYTF. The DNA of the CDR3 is TGTGCCAGCAGTTTATCGACAGGGCAGTTTGGTGATGGCTACACCTTC.

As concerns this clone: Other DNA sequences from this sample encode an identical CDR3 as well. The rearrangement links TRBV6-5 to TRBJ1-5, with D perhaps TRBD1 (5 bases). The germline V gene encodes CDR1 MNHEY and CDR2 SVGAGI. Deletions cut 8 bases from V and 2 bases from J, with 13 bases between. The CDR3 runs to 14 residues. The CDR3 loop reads CASAPRDGNQPQHF. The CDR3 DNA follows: TGTGCCAGCGCTCCACGGGACGGCAATCAGCCCCAGCATTTT.

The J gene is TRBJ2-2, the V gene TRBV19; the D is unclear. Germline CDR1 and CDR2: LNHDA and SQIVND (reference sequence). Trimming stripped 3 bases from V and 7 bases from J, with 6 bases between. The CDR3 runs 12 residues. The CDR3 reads CASSIAIGELFF. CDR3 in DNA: TGTGCCAGTAGTATTGCGATCGGGGAGCTGTTTTTT.

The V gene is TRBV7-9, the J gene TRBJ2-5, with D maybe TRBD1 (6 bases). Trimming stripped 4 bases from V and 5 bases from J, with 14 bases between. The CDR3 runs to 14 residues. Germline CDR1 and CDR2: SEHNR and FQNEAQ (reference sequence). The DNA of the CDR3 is TGTGCCAGCAGCTACAGATCAGGGGCTGAGACCCAGTACTTC. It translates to CASSYRSGAETQYF.

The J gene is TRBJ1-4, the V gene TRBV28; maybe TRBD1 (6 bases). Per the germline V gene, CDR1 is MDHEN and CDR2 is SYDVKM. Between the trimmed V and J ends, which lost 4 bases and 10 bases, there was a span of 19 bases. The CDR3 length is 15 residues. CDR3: CASSSTGPGLGKLFF. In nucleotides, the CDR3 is TGTGCCAGCAGTTCGACAGGACCTGGTTTAGGAAAACTGTTTTTT.

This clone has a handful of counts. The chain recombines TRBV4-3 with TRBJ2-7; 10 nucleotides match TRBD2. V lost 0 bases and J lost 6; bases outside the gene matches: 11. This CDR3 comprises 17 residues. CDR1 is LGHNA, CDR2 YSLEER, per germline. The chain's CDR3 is CASSQDWTGLAGAEQYF. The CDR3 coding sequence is TGCGCCAGCAGCCAAGACTGGACCGGGCTAGCGGGAGCCGAGCAGTACTTC.

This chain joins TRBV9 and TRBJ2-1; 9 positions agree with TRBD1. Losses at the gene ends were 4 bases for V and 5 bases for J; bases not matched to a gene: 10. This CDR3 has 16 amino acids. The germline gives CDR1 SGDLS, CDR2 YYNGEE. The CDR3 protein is CASSKKGTGSDNEQFF. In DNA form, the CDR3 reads TGTGCCAGCAGCAAAAAAGGGACAGGGTCGGACAATGAGCAGTTCTTC. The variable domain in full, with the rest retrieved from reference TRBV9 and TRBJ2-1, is DSGVTQTPKHLITATGQRVTLRCSPRSGDLSVYWYQQSLDQGLQFLIQYYNGEERAKGNILERFSAQQFPDLHSELNLSSLELGDSALYFCASSKKGTGSDNEQFFGPGTRLTVL.

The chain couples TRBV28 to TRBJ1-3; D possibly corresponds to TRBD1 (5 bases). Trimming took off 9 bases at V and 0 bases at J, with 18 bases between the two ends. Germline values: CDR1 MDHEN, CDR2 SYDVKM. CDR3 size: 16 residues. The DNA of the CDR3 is TGTGCCAGTCATTCCGGGACGGGGAGCTCTGGAAACACCATATATTTT. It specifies CASHSGTGSSGNTIYF.

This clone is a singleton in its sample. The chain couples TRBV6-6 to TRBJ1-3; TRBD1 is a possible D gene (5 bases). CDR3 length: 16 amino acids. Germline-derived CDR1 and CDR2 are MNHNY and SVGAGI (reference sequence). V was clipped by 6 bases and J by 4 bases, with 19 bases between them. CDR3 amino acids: CASRRTRESGGNTIYF. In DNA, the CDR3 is TGTGCCAGCAGAAGGACCAGGGAGTCGGGGGGAAACACCATATATTTT.

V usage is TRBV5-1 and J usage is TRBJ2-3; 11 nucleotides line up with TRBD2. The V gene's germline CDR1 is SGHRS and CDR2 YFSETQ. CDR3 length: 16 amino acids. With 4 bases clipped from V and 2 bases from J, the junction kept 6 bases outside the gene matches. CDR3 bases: TGCGCCAGCAGCCCCGGGACTAGCGGTTTCACAGATACGCAGTATTTT. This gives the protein CASSPGTSGFTDTQYF.

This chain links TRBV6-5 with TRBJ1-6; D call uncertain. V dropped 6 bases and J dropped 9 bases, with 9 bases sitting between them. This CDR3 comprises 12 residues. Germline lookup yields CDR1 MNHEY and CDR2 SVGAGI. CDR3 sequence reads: CASSPSGSPLHF. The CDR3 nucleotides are TGTGCCAGCAGCCCGTCTGGTTCACCCCTCCACTTT.

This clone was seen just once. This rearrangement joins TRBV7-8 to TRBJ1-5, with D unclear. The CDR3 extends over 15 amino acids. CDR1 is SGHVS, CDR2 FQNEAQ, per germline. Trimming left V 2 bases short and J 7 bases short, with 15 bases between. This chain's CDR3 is CASSLSSNSGQPQHF. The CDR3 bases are TGTGCCAGCAGCTTAAGTTCCAACTCGGGCCAGCCCCAGCATTTT.

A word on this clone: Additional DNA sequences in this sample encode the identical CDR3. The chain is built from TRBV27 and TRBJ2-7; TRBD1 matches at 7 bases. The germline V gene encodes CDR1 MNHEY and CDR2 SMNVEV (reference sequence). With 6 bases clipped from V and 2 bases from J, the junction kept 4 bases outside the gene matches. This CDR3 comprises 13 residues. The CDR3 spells CASSRQGPYEQYF. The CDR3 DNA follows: TGTGCCAGCAGCCGACAGGGACCCTACGAGCAGTACTTC.

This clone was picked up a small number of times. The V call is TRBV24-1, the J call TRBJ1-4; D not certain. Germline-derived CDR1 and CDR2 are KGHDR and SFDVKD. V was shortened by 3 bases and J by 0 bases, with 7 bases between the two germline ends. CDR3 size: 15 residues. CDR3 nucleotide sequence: TGTGCCACCAGTGATGGCAGATCAACTAATGAAAAACTGTTTTTT. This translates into CATSDGRSTNEKLFF.

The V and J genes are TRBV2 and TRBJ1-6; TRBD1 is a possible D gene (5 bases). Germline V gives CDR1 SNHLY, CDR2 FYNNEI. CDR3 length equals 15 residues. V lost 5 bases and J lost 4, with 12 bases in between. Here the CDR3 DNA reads TGTGCCAGCAGTCCTGACAGTGGGTATAATTCACCCCTCCACTTT. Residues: CASSPDSGYNSPLHF.

The CDR3 spells CASSRREGRYEQYF. The CDR3 region has the DNA TGTGCCAGCAGCCGACGGGAGGGCCGGTACGAGCAGTACTTC. The gene calls are TRBV6-2 or TRBV6-3 and TRBJ2-7, with 8 bases aligning to TRBD2. V lost 6 bases and J lost 4; bases outside the gene matches: 8. CDR1 is MNHEY, CDR2 SVGEGT, per germline. CDR3 length: 14 residues.

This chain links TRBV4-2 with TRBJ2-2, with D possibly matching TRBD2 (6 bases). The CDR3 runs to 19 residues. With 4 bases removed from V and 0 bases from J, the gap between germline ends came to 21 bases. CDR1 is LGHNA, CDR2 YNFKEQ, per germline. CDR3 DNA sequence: TGTGCCAGCAGCCCCCTTAATCATGGCGGGGTTGCGAACACCGGGGAGCTGTTTTTT. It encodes CASSPLNHGGVANTGELFF.

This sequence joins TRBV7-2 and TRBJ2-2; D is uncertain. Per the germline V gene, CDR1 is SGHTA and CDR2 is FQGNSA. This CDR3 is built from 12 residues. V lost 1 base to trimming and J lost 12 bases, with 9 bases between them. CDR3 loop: CASSLVQWKLFF. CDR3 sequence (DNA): TGTGCCAGCAGCTTAGTCCAATGGAAGCTGTTTTTT. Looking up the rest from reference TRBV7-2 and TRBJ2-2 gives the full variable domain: GAGVSQSPSNKVTEKGKDVELRCDPISGHTALYWYRQSLGQGLEFLIYFQGNSAPDKSGLPSDRFSAERTGGSVSTLTIQRTQQEDSAVYLCASSLVQWKLFFGEGSRLTVL.

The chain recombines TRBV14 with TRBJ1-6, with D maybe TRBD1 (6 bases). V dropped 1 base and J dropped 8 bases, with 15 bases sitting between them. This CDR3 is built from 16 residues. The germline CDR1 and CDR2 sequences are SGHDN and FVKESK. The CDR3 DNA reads TGTGCCAGCAGCCAAGTGACCTTGAGGGGGGATTCACCCCTCCACTTT. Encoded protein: CASSQVTLRGDSPLHF.

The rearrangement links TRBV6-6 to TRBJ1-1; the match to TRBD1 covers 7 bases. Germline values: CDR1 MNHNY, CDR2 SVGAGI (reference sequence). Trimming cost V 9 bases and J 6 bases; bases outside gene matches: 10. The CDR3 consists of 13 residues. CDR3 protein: CASEGGQGAEAFF. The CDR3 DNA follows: TGTGCCAGTGAGGGGGGGCAGGGGGCTGAAGCTTTCTTT.

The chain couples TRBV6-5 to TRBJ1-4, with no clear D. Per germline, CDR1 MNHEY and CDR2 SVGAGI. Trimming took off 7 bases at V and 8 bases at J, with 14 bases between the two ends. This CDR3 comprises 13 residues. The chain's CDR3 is CASKDSGGEKLFF. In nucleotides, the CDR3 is TGTGCCAGCAAAGACTCAGGCGGGGAAAAACTGTTTTTT.

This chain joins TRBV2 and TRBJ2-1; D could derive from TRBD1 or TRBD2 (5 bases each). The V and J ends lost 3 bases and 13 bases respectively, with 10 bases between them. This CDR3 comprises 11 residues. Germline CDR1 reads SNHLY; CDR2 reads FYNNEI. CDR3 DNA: TGTGCCAGCAGTGATTGGGGACCCCAGTTCTTC. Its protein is CASSDWGPQFF.

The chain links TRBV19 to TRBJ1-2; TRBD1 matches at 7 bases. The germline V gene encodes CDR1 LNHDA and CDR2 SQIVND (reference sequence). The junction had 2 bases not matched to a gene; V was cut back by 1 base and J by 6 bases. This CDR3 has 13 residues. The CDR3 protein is CASSIVGGDGYTF. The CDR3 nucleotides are TGTGCCAGTAGTATAGTAGGGGGCGATGGCTACACCTTC.

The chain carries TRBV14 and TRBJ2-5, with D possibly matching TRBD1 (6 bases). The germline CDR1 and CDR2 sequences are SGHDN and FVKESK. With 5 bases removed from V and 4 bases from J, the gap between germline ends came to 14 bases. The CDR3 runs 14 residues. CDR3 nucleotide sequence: TGTGCCAGCAGCGCCTACAGGGTCTCAGAGACCCAGTACTTC. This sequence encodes CASSAYRVSETQYF.

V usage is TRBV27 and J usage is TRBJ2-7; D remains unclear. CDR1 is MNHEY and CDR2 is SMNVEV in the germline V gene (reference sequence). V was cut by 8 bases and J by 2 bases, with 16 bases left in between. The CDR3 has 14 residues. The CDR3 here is CASETTCQTYEQYF. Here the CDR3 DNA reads TGTGCCAGCGAAACAACATGCCAAACCTACGAGCAGTACTTC.